This entry lists 21 T cell receptor beta chains sequenced from one sample in a study of CD8 T cells in Susac syndrome. Random hexamers served to reverse transcribe roughly 0.45 to 1 ug RNA. One entry per CDR3 protein results from TCRdb running MiXCR on the immunoSEQ multiplex PCR reads. Of about 90,000 distinct CDR3 sequences listed, 90% to 95% are singletons. Sequencing was performed on CD8+ T cells from PBMCs. All receptors come from a human donor in good health.

The chain is built from TRBV14 and TRBJ2-7; D is perhaps TRBD1 (6 bases). Germline CDR1 SGHDN, CDR2 FVKESK. V was pared by 6 bases and J by 0 bases, with 21 bases between. This CDR3 is 17 amino acids long. In DNA, the CDR3 is TGTGCCAGCAGTCCCCGGACAGACTTTCCAAGCTCCTACGAGCAGTACTTC. This translates into CASSPRTDFPSSYEQYF.

The chain carries TRBV7-9 and TRBJ2-3; D remains ambiguous. Between the trimmed V and J ends, which lost 5 bases and 0 bases, there was a span of 9 bases. Germline values: CDR1 SEHNR, CDR2 FQNEAQ (reference sequence). The CDR3 is 14 residues long. CDR3 nucleotides: TGTGCCAGCAGCGACATATACAGCACAGATACGCAGTATTTT. It translates to CASSDIYSTDTQYF.

The rearrangement uses TRBV3-1 and TRBJ2-5; TRBD1 might be the D (5 bases). CDR1 and CDR2 (germline): LGHDT, YNNKEL (reference sequence). The CDR3 runs 12 residues. Trimming stripped 7 bases from V and 5 bases from J, with 11 bases between. The CDR3 is CASTSGAETQYF. Here the CDR3 DNA reads TGTGCCAGCACGAGTGGGGCCGAGACCCAGTACTTC.

The V gene is TRBV6-2 or TRBV6-3, the J gene TRBJ1-1; D is possibly TRBD1 (6 bases). The CDR3 extends over 17 amino acids. CDR1 MNHEY and CDR2 SVGEGT come from the germline V gene. Trimming shortened V by 3 bases and J by 1 base, and 18 bases separated the two germline ends. The CDR3 protein is CASSYLNFRGPNTEAFF. DNA of the CDR3: TGTGCCAGCAGTTATCTTAATTTCAGGGGACCGAACACTGAAGCTTTCTTT.

This chain joins TRBV28 and TRBJ1-1; 8 bases map to TRBD1. The trim removed 5 bases at V and 10 bases at J, leaving 12 bases unmatched. The germline gives CDR1 MDHEN, CDR2 SYDVKM. The CDR3 has 14 residues. CDR3 sequence: CASSKGTGGNGAFF. Here the CDR3 DNA reads TGTGCCAGCAGTAAAGGGACAGGAGGGAATGGAGCTTTCTTT. Full variable domain (outside the CDR3, taken from reference TRBV28 and TRBJ1-1): DVKVTQSSRYLVKRTGEKVFLECVQDMDHENMFWYRQDPGLGLRLIYFSYDVKMKEKGDIPEGYSVSREKKERFSLILESASTNQTSMYLCASSKGTGGNGAFFGQGTRLTVV.

The chain links TRBV30 to TRBJ1-1, with 7 bases matching TRBD1. Losses at the gene ends were 0 bases for V and 3 bases for J; bases not matched to a gene: 1. The germline CDR1 and CDR2 sequences are GTSNPN and SVGIG (reference sequence). This CDR3 is built from 13 residues. DNA of the CDR3: TGTGCCTGGAGTGTTCAGGGGGACACTGAAGCTTTCTTT. Its translation: CAWSVQGDTEAFF. Based on the CDR3 plus reference TRBV30 and TRBJ1-1, the full variable domain is SQTIHQWPATLVQPVGSPLSLECTVEGTSNPNLYWYRQAAGRGLQLLFYSVGIGQISSEVPQNLSASRPQDRQFILSSKKLLLSDSGFYLCAWSVQGDTEAFFGQGTRLTVV.

CDR3 loop: CASSIDPTGDYSNQPQHF. Written as DNA, the CDR3 is TGTGCCAGTAGTATAGACCCGACAGGGGATTATAGCAATCAGCCCCAGCATTTT. The V gene is TRBV19, the J gene TRBJ1-5, with 8 bases matching TRBD1. This CDR3 is 18 amino acids long. CDR1 is LNHDA, CDR2 SQIVND, per germline (reference sequence). V was pared by 0 bases and J by 0 bases, with 7 bases of the junction left unmatched.

CDR3 sequence: CASSSVDRDYEQYF. CDR3 nucleotide sequence: TGTGCCAGCAGCTCAGTAGACAGGGACTACGAGCAGTACTTC. V gene TRBV7-9 combines with J gene TRBJ2-7; 7 bases line up with TRBD1. CDR3 size: 14 residues. J gave up 3 bases and V 4 bases, and 6 bases lay outside the gene matches. Per germline, CDR1 SEHNR and CDR2 FQNEAQ (reference sequence).

The rearrangement joins TRBV7-8 to TRBJ1-2, with a possible D match to TRBD1 (6 bases). Trimming removed 1 base at V and 4 bases at J, with 16 bases between. This CDR3 spans 16 amino acids. Germline V lookup: CDR1 SGHVS, CDR2 FQNEAQ. The CDR3 DNA reads as TGTGCCAGCAGCTTAGTAGGAGCAGGGGTTACCTATGGCTACACCTTC. As protein: CASSLVGAGVTYGYTF.

The chain combines TRBV20-1 with TRBJ1-1; D unresolved. The CDR3 is made up of 14 amino acids. CDR1 is DFQATT and CDR2 is SNEGSKA in the germline V gene (reference sequence). Between the trimmed V and J ends, which lost 1 base and 3 bases, there was a span of 12 bases. The CDR3: CSARGLLWHTEAFF. The CDR3 DNA sequence: TGCAGTGCTAGAGGCCTTCTCTGGCACACTGAAGCTTTCTTT.

The chain has TRBV24-1 and TRBJ2-3; maybe TRBD2 (6 bases). The CDR3 extends over 16 amino acids. Trimming pared 4 bases from V and 1 base from J, leaving 14 bases between. CDR1 is KGHDR and CDR2 is SFDVKD in the germline V gene. The CDR3 region has the DNA TGTGCCACCAGTGAATCGACTAGGACTGGCACAGATACGCAGTATTTT. Translation gives CATSESTRTGTDTQYF.

The genes are TRBV29-1 and TRBJ1-3; the match to TRBD1 covers 7 bases. The CDR3 consists of 13 residues. J was trimmed by 3 bases and V by 5 bases; bases with no gene match: 4. From germline, CDR1 is SQVTM and CDR2 ANQGSEA. The CDR3 loop reads CSVTGDDGNTIYF. CDR3 bases: TGCAGCGTTACAGGGGATGATGGAAACACCATATATTTT. Complete variable domain (other parts from reference TRBV29-1 and TRBJ1-3): SAVISQKPSRDICQRGTSLTIQCQVDSQVTMMFWYRQQPGQSLTLIATANQGSEATYESGFVIDKFPISRPNLTFSTLTVSNMSPEDSSIYLCSVTGDDGNTIYFGEGSWLTVV.

The chain combines TRBV30 with TRBJ1-2, with 7 bases lining up with TRBD1. The CDR3 contains 15 residues. The J segment lost 4 bases and the V segment lost 4 bases, leaving 12 bases of the junction unmatched. In germline, CDR1 is GTSNPN, CDR2 SVGIG (reference sequence). CDR3 loop: CAWTHGTVQRYGYTF. In DNA, the CDR3 is TGTGCCTGGACACACGGGACAGTCCAACGCTATGGCTACACCTTC.

The chain recombines TRBV29-1 with TRBJ1-1; no firm D call. CDR3 length: 12 amino acids. Germline lookup yields CDR1 SQVTM and CDR2 ANQGSEA. V was clipped by 1 base and J by 1 base, with 4 bases between them. CDR3 DNA sequence: TGCAGCGTTGAAGGGCGGAACACTGAAGCTTTCTTT. Protein sequence: CSVEGRNTEAFF.

The chain combines TRBV24-1 with TRBJ2-1; D remains unclear. The V gene lost 4 bases and the J gene lost 5 bases, with 11 bases spanning the gap. Germline lookup yields CDR1 KGHDR and CDR2 SFDVKD. The length of the CDR3 is 14 residues. CDR3 sequence reads: CATSDRRRNNEQFF. The CDR3 coding sequence is TGTGCCACCAGTGACCGAAGAAGAAACAATGAGCAGTTCTTC.

This clonotype was recorded a few times. The J gene is TRBJ2-7, the V gene TRBV29-1; weak D call: TRBD2 (6 bases). The CDR3 is 16 amino acids. V lost 1 base and J 2 bases, leaving 18 bases between the germline ends. CDR1 SQVTM and CDR2 ANQGSEA come from the germline V gene. CDR3 region: CSVEVFGRDLAYEQYF. The CDR3 DNA sequence: TGCAGCGTTGAAGTCTTCGGCCGGGACTTAGCCTACGAGCAGTACTTC.

The rearrangement uses TRBV12-3 or TRBV12-4 and TRBJ2-7; a possible D gene is TRBD2 (6 bases). Between the trimmed V and J ends, which lost 8 bases and 3 bases, there was a span of 14 bases. The CDR3 runs to 13 residues. As DNA, the CDR3 is TGTGCCAGCGGCCCGACGGAGGGCTACGAGCAGTACTTC. Translated, it gives CASGPTEGYEQYF.

This clonotype was recorded a few times. V is TRBV6-6 and J is TRBJ2-3, with D perhaps matching TRBD1 (6 bases). Trimming took 2 bases from V and 6 from J, leaving 9 bases between them. This CDR3 is 13 amino acids long. Germline CDR1 MNHNY, CDR2 SVGAGI (reference sequence). The CDR3: CASSYHRVDTQYF. In DNA, the CDR3 is TGTGCCAGCAGTTACCACAGGGTTGATACGCAGTATTTT.

The chain employs TRBV9 and TRBJ1-1; TRBD1 aligns across 9 bases. The CDR3 sequence is 17 residues long. With V trimmed by 4 bases and J by 3 bases, 13 bases remained unmatched. Per the germline V gene, CDR1 is SGDLS and CDR2 is YYNGEE. CDR3 nucleotides: TGTGCCAGCAGCCTCCTCGGGCGGGACAGGGTGCACACTGAAGCTTTCTTT. It is translated as CASSLLGRDRVHTEAFF.

This clonotype appeared a single time. The V and J genes are TRBV4-1 and TRBJ2-3; tentatively, D is TRBD2 (5 bases). The CDR3 covers 12 residues. Germline V lookup: CDR1 MGHRA, CDR2 YSYEKL. Between the trimmed V and J ends, which lost 5 bases and 6 bases, there was a span of 9 bases. CDR3 amino acids: CASSGLADTQYF. The DNA for the CDR3 is TGCGCCAGCAGCGGACTGGCGGATACGCAGTATTTT.

The gene calls are TRBV20-1 and TRBJ2-7, with TRBD2 matching 7 bases. Trimming removed 2 bases from V and 4 bases from J; junction bases left unmatched: 5. Germline values: CDR1 DFQATT, CDR2 SNEGSKA (reference sequence). There are 13 residues in the CDR3. CDR3 coding DNA: TGCAGTGCTAGATCCAGGGAGGGTTACGAGCAGTACTTC. Translating gives CSARSREGYEQYF.